Presented here are 8 T cell receptor beta chains from one specimen sequenced in a study of shared clonotypes between healthy human individuals. The data were produced by immunoSEQ multiplex PCR, yet TCRdb's version contains in-frame clones alone and is incomplete. The sample shows some 2,500,000 clones, roughly 93% of them seen only once. The specimen was naive CD4+ T cells from PBMCs. Subset specified: CD45RA+ positively selected. The receptors stem from a young man in good health. Some clones in this sample may be carry-over from other donors' samples.

The V gene is TRBV5-1, the J gene TRBJ1-5; no clear D gene. Germline V gene sequence: CDR1 SGHRS, CDR2 YFSETQ. The V end lost 0 bases, the J end lost 6 bases, and 7 bases lay between the germline ends. The CDR3 length is 13 residues. CDR3 protein: CASSLGGAQPQHF. In DNA form, the CDR3 reads TGCGCCAGCAGCTTGGGGGGTGCTCAGCCCCAGCATTTT. Drawing the rest from reference TRBV5-1 and TRBJ1-5, the complete variable domain is KAGVTQTPRYLIKTRGQQVTLSCSPISGHRSVSWYQQTPGQGLQFLFEYFSETQRNKGNFPGRFSGRQFSNSRSEMNVSTLELGDSALYLCASSLGGAQPQHFGDGTRLSIL.

This rearrangement joins TRBV29-1 to TRBJ1-1; D is unresolved. The CDR3 is 11 amino acids. Germline V gene lookup returns CDR1 SQVTM and CDR2 ANQGSEA. The ends were cut back, 7 bases at V and 4 bases at J, with 10 bases in the middle. CDR3 protein: CSGAVRTEAFF. The DNA for the CDR3 is TGCAGCGGTGCGGTGCGCACTGAAGCTTTCTTT.

The gene calls are TRBV7-9 and TRBJ2-5; D gene unclear. The CDR3 contains 12 residues. CDR1 SEHNR and CDR2 FQNEAQ come from the germline V gene (reference sequence). Trimming took off 1 base at V and 7 bases at J, with 7 bases between the two ends. The CDR3 sequence: CASSLETGTQYF. The CDR3 nucleotides read TGTGCCAGCAGCTTAGAAACCGGGACCCAGTACTTC.

The rearrangement uses TRBV30 and TRBJ2-4, with TRBD1 matching 7 bases. The length of the CDR3 is 13 residues. The trim removed 4 bases at V and 4 bases at J, leaving 4 bases unmatched. The germline V gene has CDR1 GTSNPN and CDR2 SVGIG (reference sequence). The CDR3 nucleotides read TGTGCCTGGACCCGACAGGGTAAAAACATTCAGTACTTC. Translation gives CAWTRQGKNIQYF.

The gene calls are TRBV29-1 and TRBJ2-3; 7 bases fit TRBD1. The CDR3 is made up of 13 amino acids. With 4 bases clipped from V and 2 bases from J, the junction kept 3 bases outside the gene matches. The germline V gene encodes CDR1 SQVTM and CDR2 ANQGSEA. CDR3 coding DNA: TGCAGCGTTGGGGGACAGACCACAGATACGCAGTATTTT. It translates to CSVGGQTTDTQYF.

The chain combines TRBV28 with TRBJ2-2; 11 bases fit TRBD2. V trimming: 2 bases; J trimming: 1 base; junction bases outside the gene matches: 6. CDR1 and CDR2 from the germline V gene are MDHEN and SYDVKM. The CDR3 length is 18 residues. The CDR3 sequence is CASSLRVAGGGNTGELFF. The DNA for the CDR3 is TGTGCCAGCAGTTTACGGGTAGCGGGAGGGGGGAACACCGGGGAGCTGTTTTTT.

The V call is TRBV5-1, the J call TRBJ2-3; TRBD2 agrees at 8 bases. V lost 0 bases to trimming and J lost 0 bases; unmatched junction nucleotides: 3. The V gene's germline CDR1 is SGHRS and CDR2 YFSETQ. CDR3 length: 16 residues. The CDR3 DNA is TGCGCCAGCAGCTTGGAACTAGCGGTTAGCACAGATACGCAGTATTTT. This translates into CASSLELAVSTDTQYF.

The chain combines TRBV18 with TRBJ2-1, with 11 bases fitting TRBD2. CDR1 is KGHSH and CDR2 is LQKENI in the germline V gene. J gave up 7 bases and V 4 bases, and 12 bases lay outside the gene matches. The CDR3 is 17 amino acids. The CDR3: CASSQNLLAGVGNEQFF. DNA of the CDR3: TGTGCCAGCTCACAAAACTTACTAGCGGGAGTGGGGAATGAGCAGTTCTTC.